Each of the 11 T cell receptor beta chains below was sequenced from the same sample in a study of T cells in Graves' hyperthyroidism and ophthalmopathy. Amplification yielded TCR beta CDR3 regions, with RNA transcripts as the source. Researchers ran a first-round RT-PCR on the TCR CDR3 using the HTBI primer set. MiXCR, applied by TCRdb to the multiplex PCR reads, yields one record per CDR3 protein. The sample has over 250,000 distinct CDR3 sequences; 12% to 15% are singletons. Sample: blood. All receptors come from a woman in her thirties or forties with Graves' ophthalmopathy.

This chain joins TRBV3-1 and TRBJ2-5; D is unclear. Germline V CDR1 and CDR2: LGHDT, YNNKEL (reference sequence). The length of the CDR3 is 13 residues. V was clipped by 1 base and J by 7 bases, with 10 bases between them. CDR3 DNA: TGTGCCAGCAGCCAAGTGACTGCGCCGACCCAGTACTTC. Translated, it gives CASSQVTAPTQYF.

In its sample, this clonotype was seen a few times. V usage is TRBV19 and J usage is TRBJ2-1; 9 bases are a match to TRBD2. Trimming took 4 bases from V and 6 from J; bases not matched to a gene: 16. The CDR3 runs to 18 residues. Germline loops: CDR1 LNHDA, CDR2 SQIVND (reference sequence). CDR3 loop: CASSTLELSGTSINEQFF. CDR3 sequence (DNA): TGTGCCAGTAGTACCCTCGAACTTTCCGGGACTAGCATCAATGAGCAGTTCTTC.

The gene calls are TRBV5-4 and TRBJ1-4; 11 bases map to TRBD1. The V segment lost 4 bases and the J segment 5 bases; nucleotides outside the gene matches: 13. Germline CDR1 SGHNT, CDR2 YYREEE (reference sequence). This CDR3 spans 18 amino acids. CDR3 residues: CASSTRGQGVPRNEKLFF. The CDR3 coding sequence is TGTGCCAGCAGCACGAGGGGACAGGGGGTACCCAGAAATGAAAAACTGTTTTTT.

In its sample, this clonotype was seen many times. This sequence joins TRBV18 and TRBJ2-7, with unresolved D. Trimming stripped 3 bases from V and 5 bases from J, with 14 bases between. The CDR3 has 14 residues. The V gene's germline CDR1 is KGHSH and CDR2 LQKENI. The CDR3 nucleotides read TGTGCCAGCTCACCGCGCTTAAGCTTGGACGAGCAGTACTTC. This gives the protein CASSPRLSLDEQYF.

This clonotype was detected ten times or more. The chain employs TRBV2 and TRBJ1-2; D is undetermined. This CDR3 contains 13 residues. Germline CDR1 and CDR2: SNHLY and FYNNEI. Trimming took 4 bases from V and 8 from J, leaving 14 bases between them. CDR3 loop: CASSATLFYGYTF. Here the CDR3 DNA reads TGTGCCAGCAGTGCAACCCTGTTCTACGGCTACACCTTC.

This clonotype was found many times. J is TRBJ2-1 and V is TRBV19, with 10 nucleotides matching TRBD2. CDR1 LNHDA and CDR2 SQIVND come from the germline V gene (reference sequence). The CDR3 has 14 residues. V was pared by 5 bases and J by 9 bases, with 7 bases of the junction left unmatched. The CDR3 loop reads CASSVAGGLVEQFF. In nucleotides, the CDR3 is TGTGCCAGTAGTGTAGCGGGAGGATTGGTTGAGCAGTTCTTC. Full variable domain (missing parts from reference TRBV19 and TRBJ2-1): DGGITQSPKYLFRKEGQNVTLSCEQNLNHDAMYWYRQDPGQGLRLIYYSQIVNDFQKGDIAEGYSVSREKKESFPLTVTSAQKNPTAFYLCASSVAGGLVEQFFGPGTRLTVL.

This clonotype has ten or more counts. The CDR3 coding sequence is TGTGCCAGCAGTTACGGTGTAGTTGCCTACGAGCAGTACTTC. This encodes CASSYGVVAYEQYF. The gene calls are TRBV6-2 or TRBV6-3 and TRBJ2-7, with D unclear. CDR3 length: 14 residues. Trimming shortened V by 2 bases and J by 2 bases, and 10 bases separated the two germline ends. CDR1 and CDR2 from the germline V gene are MNHEY and SVGEGT.

This clonotype was seen many times. The chain employs TRBV6-1 and TRBJ1-5; D is undetermined. Germline CDR1 MNHNS, CDR2 SASEGT. With 6 bases removed from V and 1 base from J, the gap between germline ends came to 13 bases. The CDR3 has 15 residues. Here the CDR3 DNA reads TGTGCCAGCAGACCGGGCCAGAGGAGCAATCAGCCCCAGCATTTT. Protein product: CASRPGQRSNQPQHF.

This clonotype has at least ten counts. The gene calls are TRBV19 and TRBJ1-2; TRBD1 is a possible D gene (6 bases). Trimming took 8 bases from V and 8 from J, leaving 18 bases between them. Germline CDR1 LNHDA, CDR2 SQIVND (reference sequence). This CDR3 has 13 residues. CDR3 sequence: CASDDRPRGGYTF. Here the CDR3 DNA reads TGTGCCAGTGACGACAGGCCCCGAGGGGGCTACACCTTC.

In its sample, this clonotype was seen many times. The chain has TRBV12-3 or TRBV12-4 and TRBJ1-5, with D possibly matching TRBD1 (5 bases). This CDR3 has 15 amino acids. V lost 4 bases to trimming and J lost 9 bases, with 19 bases between them. In DNA form, the CDR3 reads TGTGCCAGCAGTTCCCCCAGGGAGGAAGCTCGGCCCCAGCATTTT. Translating gives CASSSPREEARPQHF.

The chain recombines TRBV2 with TRBJ2-1; D remains ambiguous. CDR3 size: 13 residues. Looked up from germline, CDR1 is SNHLY and CDR2 is FYNNEI. Trimming stripped 8 bases from V and 15 bases from J, with 23 bases between. The CDR3 nucleotides read TGTGCCAGCTCCTTTGAAGACTGGGGAAGCCGGTTCTTC. It encodes CASSFEDWGSRFF.